This T cell receptor (beta chain) was retrieved from a study of molecular identifiers for immune sequencing clone quantification. Sorted cell numbers of about 18,000 to 1,000,000, with 10%, 30% or 50% RNA, served as input for naive CD8 libraries. Naive CD8 T cells, phenotype CD8+CD4-CCR7+CD45RA+, were sorted. This clonotype was found many times. Antigen specificity is unknown. Each CDR3 protein is one row after TCRdb ran MiXCR on the PCR reads. In the table there are approximately 630,000 distinct CDR3 sequences, approximately 24% of which are singletons. Findings of the study overall: Whereas clones above 20 RNA copies held under 1% of naive-cell molecules, they held over 98% of effector molecules. Detection of one spiked Jurkat cell's TCR RNA reportedly worked in one million naive cells.

Sequencing was performed on naive CD8+ T cells from blood, with Jurkat cell RNA spiked in. Stated subset: FACS-sorted CD8+CD4-CCR7+CD45RA+ naive T cells. The TCR originated in a human donor in good health. Some libraries in this study had Jurkat cell RNA spiked in.

Here the CDR3 DNA reads TGTGCCAGCAGCCCTCTAGCGGGAGGGCCCGCAGATACGCAGTATTTT. Amino acids: CASSPLAGGPADTQYF. The chain joins TRBV13 to TRBJ2-3, with 12 nucleotides matching TRBD2. The trim removed 5 bases at V and 4 bases at J, leaving 7 bases unmatched. The length of the CDR3 is 16 residues. Germline V gene lookup returns CDR1 PRHDT and CDR2 FYEKMQ (reference sequence).